Listed below are T cell receptor beta chains from one sample, sequenced in a study of T cell responses to AZD1222 COVID-19 vaccine. Data came from immunoSEQ multiplex PCR; TCRdb stores just in-frame clones and leaves some out. This sample yields about 110,000 clones, of which around 80% are seen a single time; 4.6% belongs to the top ten. The starting material was peripheral blood, obtained on day 0 of AZD1222 vaccination. These TCRs come from an adult in good health. The CDR3 runs from the conserved cysteine through the conserved F or W. The D gene is left open where the match is weak. Where a row states a size, it is once, few, many or the class of an expanded clone; other rows omit it.

d_gene: .; abundance: .; j_gene: TRBJ1-5; v_gene: TRBV20-1; CDR3nt: TGCAGTGCTTCCGTGAGTCAGCCCCAGCATTTT; CDR3aa: CSASVSQPQHF
d_gene: .; abundance: .; j_gene: TRBJ1-3; v_gene: TRBV27; CDR3nt: TGTGCCAGCAGTATAGGGTCAGGCTCTGGAAACACCATATATTTT; CDR3aa: CASSIGSGSGNTIYF
d_gene: TRBD1; abundance: .; j_gene: TRBJ1-6; v_gene: TRBV7-2; CDR3nt: TGTGCCAGCAGCTTCTTTGGGACAGGGGCCAATTCACCCCTCCACTTT; CDR3aa: CASSFFGTGANSPLHF
d_gene: TRBD1; abundance: .; j_gene: TRBJ1-5; v_gene: TRBV2; CDR3nt: TGTGCCAGCAGCCTACAGGGGGGAAATCAGCCCCAGCATTTT; CDR3aa: CASSLQGGNQPQHF
d_gene: .; abundance: .; j_gene: TRBJ2-7; v_gene: TRBV7-2; CDR3nt: TGTGCCAGCAGCTTATTCGACAGGAACCCCTACGAGCAGTACTTC; CDR3aa: CASSLFDRNPYEQYF
d_gene: .; abundance: .; j_gene: TRBJ1-1; v_gene: TRBV27; CDR3nt: TGTGCCAGCAGTTTCCAGGGATTGAACACTGAAGCTTTCTTT; CDR3aa: CASSFQGLNTEAFF
d_gene: .; abundance: .; j_gene: TRBJ1-5; v_gene: TRBV7-2; CDR3nt: TGTGCCAGCAGCTTAGTGGCAGGGCAGAATCAGCCCCAGCATTTT; CDR3aa: CASSLVAGQNQPQHF
d_gene: TRBD2; abundance: once; j_gene: TRBJ2-3; v_gene: TRBV11-2; CDR3nt: TGTGCCAGCACCCCCGCGCGGGGGAGCACAGATACGCAGTATTTT; CDR3aa: CASTPARGSTDTQYF
d_gene: TRBD2; abundance: .; j_gene: TRBJ2-3; v_gene: TRBV7-2; CDR3nt: TGTGCCAGCAGCTTCGGGGGGTGGTCGGCAGATACGCAGTATTTT; CDR3aa: CASSFGGWSADTQYF
d_gene: TRBD1; abundance: .; j_gene: TRBJ2-4; v_gene: TRBV5-1; CDR3nt: TGCGCCAGCAGCACGACAGGGGGCACCCCCAAAAACATTCAGTACTTC; CDR3aa: CASSTTGGTPKNIQYF
d_gene: TRBD1; abundance: .; j_gene: TRBJ1-1; v_gene: TRBV24-1; CDR3nt: TGTGCCACGCCTGGGACAGGGCTAACGACTGAAGCTTTCTTT; CDR3aa: CATPGTGLTTEAFF
d_gene: TRBD2; abundance: .; j_gene: TRBJ2-7; v_gene: TRBV5-1; CDR3nt: TGCGCCAGCAAGGGACTAGCGGGGCGCGAGCAGTACTTC; CDR3aa: CASKGLAGREQYF
d_gene: .; abundance: .; j_gene: TRBJ2-7; v_gene: TRBV28; CDR3nt: TGTGCCAGTTCGACAGGCTACGAGCAGTACTTC; CDR3aa: CASSTGYEQYF
d_gene: .; abundance: few; j_gene: TRBJ1-4; v_gene: TRBV5-1; CDR3nt: TGCGCCAGCTCCCCGGGGGGCTCGACTAATGAAAAACTGTTTTTT; CDR3aa: CASSPGGSTNEKLFF
d_gene: .; abundance: .; j_gene: TRBJ1-1; v_gene: TRBV29-1; CDR3nt: TGCAGCGTTGAAGATCGCGGAGCCAACACTGAAGCTTTCTTT; CDR3aa: CSVEDRGANTEAFF
d_gene: .; abundance: few; j_gene: TRBJ1-2; v_gene: TRBV4-1; CDR3nt: TGCGCCAGCAGCCACCCGCGGGGGTTCAACTATGGCTACACCTTC; CDR3aa: CASSHPRGFNYGYTF
d_gene: .; abundance: .; j_gene: TRBJ1-3; v_gene: TRBV18; CDR3nt: TGTGCCAGCTCACCCGGACGGACTGGGACTGGAAACACCATATATTTT; CDR3aa: CASSPGRTGTGNTIYF
d_gene: .; abundance: .; j_gene: TRBJ2-5; v_gene: TRBV5-1; CDR3nt: TGCGCCAGCAGCCGCACCGGACAGTTGCAAGAGACCCAGTACTTC; CDR3aa: CASSRTGQLQETQYF
d_gene: .; abundance: once; j_gene: TRBJ1-4; v_gene: TRBV7-2; CDR3nt: TGTGCCAGCAGCTCCCAATGGGGGCTAGGCGAAAAACTGTTTTTT; CDR3aa: CASSSQWGLGEKLFF
d_gene: .; abundance: .; j_gene: TRBJ1-1; v_gene: TRBV4-3; CDR3nt: TGCGCCAGCAGCCAAGAACAGATGAACACTGAAGCTTTCTTT; CDR3aa: CASSQEQMNTEAFF
d_gene: .; abundance: .; j_gene: TRBJ2-7; v_gene: TRBV6-6; CDR3nt: TGTGCCAGCAGTTACGAACGAGGCCGGAGACACGAGCAGTACTTC; CDR3aa: CASSYERGRRHEQYF
d_gene: TRBD2; abundance: .; j_gene: TRBJ2-5; v_gene: TRBV4-1; CDR3nt: TGCGCCAGCAGCCAAGATACAGGGGGACTAGCGGGCTTGGAGACCCAGTACTTC; CDR3aa: CASSQDTGGLAGLETQYF
d_gene: .; abundance: .; j_gene: TRBJ2-7; v_gene: TRBV11-2; CDR3nt: TGTGCCAGCAGCTTTAAGGAGTTCAGGGGATCCTTCGAGCAGTACTTC; CDR3aa: CASSFKEFRGSFEQYF
d_gene: .; abundance: .; j_gene: TRBJ1-5; v_gene: TRBV9; CDR3nt: TGTGCCAGCAGCCTCTCAGGACAAGTGGGTCAGCCCCAGCATTTT; CDR3aa: CASSLSGQVGQPQHF
d_gene: .; abundance: .; j_gene: TRBJ1-1; v_gene: TRBV6-2/TRBV6-3; CDR3nt: TGTGCCAGCAGTTACAGTGGCGGTGAAGCTTTCTTT; CDR3aa: CASSYSGGEAFF
d_gene: .; abundance: .; j_gene: TRBJ1-1; v_gene: TRBV28; CDR3nt: TGTGCCAGCAGTCCCATGTACACTGAAGCTTTCTTT; CDR3aa: CASSPMYTEAFF
d_gene: .; abundance: .; j_gene: TRBJ1-2; v_gene: TRBV28; CDR3nt: TGTGCCAGCAGTTTCTCAGGTGTTTATGGCTACACCTTC; CDR3aa: CASSFSGVYGYTF
d_gene: .; abundance: few; j_gene: TRBJ1-6; v_gene: TRBV3-1/TRBV3-2; CDR3nt: TGTGCCAGCAGCCAGCGGGGTACTAATTCACCCCTCCACTTT; CDR3aa: CASSQRGTNSPLHF
d_gene: TRBD2; abundance: .; j_gene: TRBJ2-1; v_gene: TRBV19; CDR3nt: TGTGCCAGTAGTATCCCCGCTAGCGGACCCTCCTACAATGAGCAGTTCTTC; CDR3aa: CASSIPASGPSYNEQFF
d_gene: .; abundance: .; j_gene: TRBJ1-2; v_gene: TRBV28; CDR3nt: TGTGCCAGCAGTCTAGGGACACCCCCGGGGCACTATGGCTACACCTTC; CDR3aa: CASSLGTPPGHYGYTF
d_gene: .; abundance: .; j_gene: TRBJ1-1; v_gene: TRBV6-2/TRBV6-3; CDR3nt: TGTGCCAGCAGCCAGGGTTCTGAAGCTTTCTTT; CDR3aa: CASSQGSEAFF
d_gene: TRBD2; abundance: .; j_gene: TRBJ2-5; v_gene: TRBV5-1; CDR3nt: TGCGCCAGCAGCTTGGCTAGCGGGGGGCAAGAGACCCAGTACTTC; CDR3aa: CASSLASGGQETQYF